A selection of T cell receptor beta chains follows, all from one sample in a study of CD8 T cells in Susac syndrome. TCRdb re-analysed the immunoSEQ multiplex PCR reads in MiXCR, keeping a single row per CDR3 protein. The top ten clones hold roughly 0.43% of a sample with roughly 110,000 distinct CDR3 sequences, around 94% of them seen once. Sequenced material: CD8+ T cells from PBMCs. Every receptor here comes from a human donor with Susac syndrome. CDR3s include the opening cysteine and the closing phenylalanine or tryptophan. Each record gives: D gene, V gene, J gene, clone size, CDR3 DNA, CDR3 protein. A D gene is named only where the DNA matches it firmly. Expanded clones are given a class, and other clones once, few, many or no size at all.

D: TRBD1
V: TRBV7-6
J: TRBJ2-1
size: NA
DNA: TGTGCCAGCAGCGATCAGACAGGGGCCAATGAGCAGTTCTTC
CDR3: CASSDQTGANEQFF

D: NA
V: TRBV3-1
J: TRBJ2-3
size: NA
DNA: TGTGCCAGCAGCCAAGACAGGGCTGTGGCCACAGATACGCAGTATTTT
CDR3: CASSQDRAVATDTQYF

D: NA
V: TRBV7-9
J: TRBJ1-1
size: once
DNA: TGTGCCAGCAGCTTAGCGGGCTCTGAAGCTTTCTTT
CDR3: CASSLAGSEAFF

D: NA
V: TRBV7-2
J: TRBJ2-5
size: NA
DNA: TGTGCCAGCTGCCGACAGACTCAAGAGACCCAGTACTTC
CDR3: CASCRQTQETQYF

D: TRBD1
V: TRBV4-1
J: TRBJ1-3
size: NA
DNA: TGCGCCAGCAGCCAAGGCGACAGGGGGTCATTGGGCACCATATATTTT
CDR3: CASSQGDRGSLGTIYF

D: NA
V: TRBV9
J: TRBJ2-7
size: NA
DNA: TGTGCCAGCAGCGTATCTACCGGAGGGGCCTACGAGCAGTACTTC
CDR3: CASSVSTGGAYEQYF

D: NA
V: TRBV9
J: TRBJ1-1
size: NA
DNA: TGTGCCAGCAGCCTCGCCGGAGTCGGCACTGAAGCTTTCTTT
CDR3: CASSLAGVGTEAFF

D: NA
V: TRBV6-5
J: TRBJ2-2
size: NA
DNA: TGTGCCAGCAGTTACTCCAACGGAGGCTCCGGGGAGCTGTTTTTT
CDR3: CASSYSNGGSGELFF

D: TRBD2
V: TRBV6-5
J: TRBJ2-1
size: NA
DNA: TGTGCCAGCAGTTACGCTAGCGGGGGGGACAATGAGCAGTTCTTC
CDR3: CASSYASGGDNEQFF

D: NA
V: TRBV29-1
J: TRBJ1-2
size: NA
DNA: TGCAGCGTTGAATCCCCAGGGTCTAACTATGGCTACACCTTC
CDR3: CSVESPGSNYGYTF

D: NA
V: TRBV5-4
J: TRBJ2-5
size: NA
DNA: TGTGCCAGCAGCTTGGATGGGGGACAAGAGACCCAGTACTTC
CDR3: CASSLDGGQETQYF

D: NA
V: TRBV4-1
J: TRBJ1-1
size: NA
DNA: TGCGCCAGCAGCCAAGAGTGGCAGGGAGAAGCTTTCTTT
CDR3: CASSQEWQGEAFF

D: NA
V: TRBV4-1
J: TRBJ2-1
size: NA
DNA: TGCGCCAGCAGCCAAGATATGCTCGGGGGGCTCAACAATGAGCAGTTCTTC
CDR3: CASSQDMLGGLNNEQFF

D: NA
V: TRBV10-3
J: TRBJ1-1
size: NA
DNA: TGTGCCATCAGTGAGGCCGGGAAACAAACTGAAGCTTTCTTT
CDR3: CAISEAGKQTEAFF

D: NA
V: TRBV11-2
J: TRBJ2-5
size: once
DNA: TGTGCCAGCAGCTTAGAGACAGCTCAGCGGGAGACCCAGTACTTC
CDR3: CASSLETAQRETQYF

D: TRBD2
V: TRBV20-1
J: TRBJ2-2
size: NA
DNA: TGCAGTGCTAGAGGGACTAGCGGGGAGCTGTTTTTT
CDR3: CSARGTSGELFF

D: NA
V: TRBV21-1
J: TRBJ2-2
size: NA
DNA: TGTGCCAGCAGCGCCCCCTCAGGTACCACCGGGGAGCTGTTTTTT
CDR3: CASSAPSGTTGELFF

D: NA
V: TRBV11-1
J: TRBJ2-1
size: once
DNA: TGTGCCAGCAGCTCGGACTACAATGAGCAGTTCTTC
CDR3: CASSSDYNEQFF

D: TRBD2
V: TRBV7-9
J: TRBJ2-3
size: NA
DNA: TGTGCCAGCAGCCCCCTAGCGGGGGGGCCGGGGGATACGCAGTATTTT
CDR3: CASSPLAGGPGDTQYF

D: NA
V: TRBV3-1
J: TRBJ2-5
size: NA
DNA: TGTGCCAGCAGCCATGACGAGGGGGAGACCCAGTACTTC
CDR3: CASSHDEGETQYF

D: NA
V: TRBV7-6
J: TRBJ1-2
size: NA
DNA: TGTGCCAGCAGCACAGGGTCGGGCGGCTACACCTTC
CDR3: CASSTGSGGYTF

D: TRBD1
V: TRBV2
J: TRBJ1-2
size: NA
DNA: TGTGCCAGCAGCCATGGGACAGGGGAATCAGCCTCCACCTTC
CDR3: CASSHGTGESASTF

D: NA
V: TRBV24-1
J: TRBJ2-2
size: NA
DNA: TGTGCCACCAGAGCCACGAGGACCGGGGAGCTGTTTTTT
CDR3: CATRATRTGELFF

D: NA
V: TRBV12-3/TRBV12-4
J: TRBJ2-3
size: NA
DNA: TGTGCCAGCAGCAGCCTGCTAGCGAGGACAGATACGCAGTATTTT
CDR3: CASSSLLARTDTQYF

D: NA
V: TRBV13
J: TRBJ2-7
size: NA
DNA: TGTGCCAGCAGCCTATCAGGCGGGGTGAGCTCCTACGAGCAGTACTTC
CDR3: CASSLSGGVSSYEQYF

D: TRBD2
V: TRBV10-3
J: TRBJ2-1
size: NA
DNA: TGTGCCATCAGCTTACTAGCGGGGGGGGATGAGCAGTTCTTC
CDR3: CAISLLAGGDEQFF

D: TRBD2
V: TRBV25-1
J: TRBJ2-1
size: once
DNA: TGTGCCAGCAGTGAGTGGACTAGCAGCGGTGAGCAGTTCTTC
CDR3: CASSEWTSSGEQFF

D: TRBD2
V: TRBV2
J: TRBJ2-7
size: NA
DNA: TGTGCCAGCAGTGAAGGGTGGGCTAGCGGAATCTCCTACGAGCAGTACTTC
CDR3: CASSEGWASGISYEQYF

D: TRBD1
V: TRBV9
J: TRBJ2-1
size: NA
DNA: TGTGCCAGTTCGACAGGGAGCTCCTACAATGAGCAGTTCTTC
CDR3: CASSTGSSYNEQFF

D: TRBD1
V: TRBV13
J: TRBJ1-4
size: NA
DNA: TGTGCCAGCAGCGGCGACAGGGTCGGGTTGTTTTTT
CDR3: CASSGDRVGLFF

D: TRBD2
V: TRBV19
J: TRBJ2-1
size: NA
DNA: TGTGCCAGTAGTCGGCTAGCGGGGGGGCACGATGAGCAGTTCTTC
CDR3: CASSRLAGGHDEQFF

D: NA
V: TRBV20-1
J: TRBJ1-2
size: NA
DNA: TGCAGTGCTAGAGATTTCGTGGACAGTTACTTC
CDR3: CSARDFVDSYF

D: TRBD2
V: TRBV11-2
J: TRBJ2-7
size: NA
DNA: TGTGCCAGCAGCTTAGATTGGACTAGCGGTTACGAGCAGTACTTC
CDR3: CASSLDWTSGYEQYF

D: NA
V: TRBV13
J: TRBJ2-5
size: few
DNA: TGTGCCAGCAGCTTAAAAGAGACCCAGTACTTC
CDR3: CASSLKETQYF

D: NA
V: TRBV4-3
J: TRBJ1-2
size: NA
DNA: TGCGCCAGCAGCCAAGATTGGGTCAGCTACACCTTC
CDR3: CASSQDWVSYTF

D: NA
V: TRBV9
J: TRBJ2-7
size: once
DNA: TGTGCCAGCAGCGTAGCTTATACAGGTTTCTCCTACGAGCAGTACTTC
CDR3: CASSVAYTGFSYEQYF

D: NA
V: TRBV4-3
J: TRBJ1-6
size: NA
DNA: TGCGCCAGCAGCCAAGATGTCGGCGATAATTCACCCCTCCACTTT
CDR3: CASSQDVGDNSPLHF

D: NA
V: TRBV27
J: TRBJ1-1
size: NA
DNA: TGTGCCAGCAGCATCGACGTAGGCACTGAAGCTTTCTTT
CDR3: CASSIDVGTEAFF

D: NA
V: TRBV7-9
J: TRBJ2-5
size: NA
DNA: TGTGCCAGCAGCTTAGAGGAGACGGCGGGGCCAGAGGGGACCCAGTACTTC
CDR3: CASSLEETAGPEGTQYF

D: NA
V: TRBV29-1
J: TRBJ2-1
size: NA
DNA: TGCAGCGCCCATCTCAGGGCGAATGAGCAGTTCTTC
CDR3: CSAHLRANEQFF

D: TRBD1
V: TRBV3-1
J: TRBJ2-5
size: NA
DNA: TGTGCCAGCAGCCAAGACGGACAGGGAATTGTCGAGACCCAGTACTTC
CDR3: CASSQDGQGIVETQYF

D: NA
V: TRBV6-1
J: TRBJ2-3
size: NA
DNA: TGTGCCAGCAGCTCGCCCGACAGTCTGAGCACAGATACGCAGTATTTT
CDR3: CASSSPDSLSTDTQYF

D: NA
V: TRBV5-4
J: TRBJ1-5
size: NA
DNA: TGTGCCAGCTCCATCCTGGGGGGCAATCAGCCCCAGCATTTT
CDR3: CASSILGGNQPQHF

D: NA
V: TRBV18
J: TRBJ1-6
size: NA
DNA: TGTGCCAGCTCACGTACGACGAGAGTGGAAGATTCACCCCTCCACTTT
CDR3: CASSRTTRVEDSPLHF

D: NA
V: TRBV7-9
J: TRBJ2-7
size: NA
DNA: TGTGCCAGCAGCTTAGTATCGGCAGGACCGCTCTCCTACGAGCAGTACTTC
CDR3: CASSLVSAGPLSYEQYF

D: NA
V: TRBV2
J: TRBJ2-7
size: NA
DNA: TGTGCCAGCAGTGACCCCAGGGGCGAGCAGTACTTC
CDR3: CASSDPRGEQYF

D: TRBD1
V: TRBV7-9
J: TRBJ2-1
size: NA
DNA: TGTGCCAGCAGCTCCGGGACAGGCTTCAATGAGCAGTTCTTC
CDR3: CASSSGTGFNEQFF

D: NA
V: TRBV7-9
J: TRBJ2-1
size: NA
DNA: TGTGCCAGCAGCCCTCCGAATGAGCAGTTCTTC
CDR3: CASSPPNEQFF

D: NA
V: TRBV27
J: TRBJ2-7
size: NA
DNA: TGTGCCAGCACCGGTGGACCGGGCGAGCAGTACTTC
CDR3: CASTGGPGEQYF